The rows below give T cell receptor beta chains drawn from one sample of a study of CD8+ T cells in alopecia areata. TCRdb's table, derived via immunoSEQ multiplex PCR, lists solely in-frame clones and lacks some. The table has 180,000 or so clones, 50% to 65% seen once; the top ten hold roughly a tenth. Sequencing was performed on CD8+ T cells sorted from blood, taken at week 24, from a patient treated with tofacitinib. These TCRs come from a human donor with alopecia areata. Both conserved end residues are part of each CDR3. The D gene is left open where the match is weak. Clone sizes are given selectively: once, few, many, or a class where the clone is expanded.

>NA|NA|TRBJ2-7|TRBV11-2
TGTGCCAGCAGCGACACTAACTCCTACGAGCAGTACTTC
CASSDTNSYEQYF
>NA|NA|TRBJ1-2|TRBV6-5
TGTGCCAGCAGTTACGTGGGGGCTGAGGGCTACACCTTC
CASSYVGAEGYTF
>NA|NA|TRBJ2-6|TRBV29-1
TGCAGCGTTGAAGTCGTCCACAACTCTGGGGCCAACGTCCTGACTTTC
CSVEVVHNSGANVLTF
>NA|few|TRBJ1-6|TRBV27
TGTGCCAGCAGGGTAAACTATAATTCACCCCTCCACTTT
CASRVNYNSPLHF
>NA|NA|TRBJ1-4|TRBV15
TGTGCCACCAGCTTCCACATCGGGGAAAAACTGTTTTTT
CATSFHIGEKLFF
>NA|few|TRBJ2-7|TRBV27
TGTGCCAGCAGTTTCCGGGAACACTACGAGCAGTACTTC
CASSFREHYEQYF
>NA|NA|TRBJ1-1|TRBV29-1
TGCAGCGCTTTTCCCGGCTTGAACACTGAAGCTTTCTTT
CSAFPGLNTEAFF
>TRBD1|NA|TRBJ2-3|TRBV4-3
TGCGCCAGCAGCCAAGCGACAGGGGGCGATTTAGACACAGATACGCAGTATTTT
CASSQATGGDLDTDTQYF
>NA|once|TRBJ2-2|TRBV13
TGTGCCAGCAGCTATCGAGCGACAGGGGAGCTGTTTTTT
CASSYRATGELFF
>TRBD1|NA|TRBJ2-7|TRBV15
TGTGCCACCAGCCCGCCGGGACAGGCCCTTGAGCAGTACTTC
CATSPPGQALEQYF
>NA|NA|TRBJ2-7|TRBV4-3
TGCGCCAGCAGCCAAGATGGGCCAGGGATGTCCTACGAGCAGTACTTC
CASSQDGPGMSYEQYF
>NA|NA|TRBJ2-3|TRBV6-6
TGTGCCAGCAGTTACTCGGGGTTTCCCACAGATACGCAGTATTTT
CASSYSGFPTDTQYF
>TRBD1|NA|TRBJ2-2|TRBV29-1
TGCAGCGTCCGGACAGGGGGACTCGGGGAGCTGTTTTTT
CSVRTGGLGELFF
>NA|few|TRBJ1-1|TRBV5-1
TGCGCCAGCAGCTTCAATCGAGCTGAAGCTTTCTTT
CASSFNRAEAFF
>NA|NA|TRBJ1-2|TRBV27
TGTGCCAGCAGATCTCTCTCAGGGGATCATAACTATGGCTACACCTTC
CASRSLSGDHNYGYTF
>TRBD2|NA|TRBJ2-3|TRBV30
TGTGCCTGGAGTGTCGGACGGTCTAGCGGGGGGTGGGGCACAGATACGCAGTATTTT
CAWSVGRSSGGWGTDTQYF
>NA|NA|TRBJ2-7|TRBV5-6
TGTGCCAGCAGCTTGATGTCGGACGAGCAGTACTTC
CASSLMSDEQYF
>TRBD1|few|TRBJ1-2|TRBV7-9
TGTGCCAGCAGCCCCCCGGACAGGCGCTATGGCTACACCTTC
CASSPPDRRYGYTF
>TRBD2|NA|TRBJ2-4|TRBV30
TGTGCCTGGAGTTTGTGGGGTTCGGGAGGCAATCCCTCGGCCAAAAACATTCAGTACTTC
CAWSLWGSGGNPSAKNIQYF
>TRBD2|few|TRBJ2-5|TRBV29-1
TGCAGCGTTTTCCACTTCGGGGGGGCTGAGGCAGAGACCCAGTACTTC
CSVFHFGGAEAETQYF
>NA|NA|TRBJ2-1|TRBV30
TGTGCCTGGAGTTGGTTAGCTGGGAATGAGCAGTTCTTC
CAWSWLAGNEQFF
>TRBD1|NA|TRBJ2-1|TRBV5-6
TGTGCCAGCAGCTCCGGGACAGACTCCTACAATGAGCAGTTCTTC
CASSSGTDSYNEQFF
>TRBD2|few|TRBJ2-1|TRBV9
TGTGCCAGCAGCTTGACTAGCGGGGGTTTCAATGAGCAGTTCTTC
CASSLTSGGFNEQFF
>NA|few|TRBJ2-1|TRBV7-2
TGTGCCAGCAGCTCGCCCGGGCAGGAGCAGTTCTTC
CASSSPGQEQFF
>NA|NA|TRBJ1-5|TRBV9
TGTGCCAGCAGCGTAGACGGGGATCAGCCCCAGCATTTT
CASSVDGDQPQHF
>NA|NA|TRBJ1-2|TRBV30
TGTGCCTGGGCCCACCGATTCTATGGCTACACCTTC
CAWAHRFYGYTF
>NA|few|TRBJ2-7|TRBV5-1
TGCGCCAGCAGCCCGGAGGCAGTCCGGAGCTCCTACGAGCAGTACTTC
CASSPEAVRSSYEQYF
>NA|few|TRBJ2-1|TRBV7-9
TGTGCCAGCAGCGTAGAGAACAATGAGCAGTTCTTC
CASSVENNEQFF
>NA|NA|TRBJ2-6|TRBV5-6
TGTGCCAGCAGCCTCGGGGAGGCCAACGTCCTGACTTTC
CASSLGEANVLTF
>NA|once|TRBJ2-1|TRBV6-5
TGTGCCAGCACCCACGGGGGCCCTTGGAATGAGCAGTTCTTC
CASTHGGPWNEQFF
>NA|NA|TRBJ2-1|TRBV5-6
TGTGCCAGCAGCTTGACCCGCGGCAATGAGCAGTTCTTC
CASSLTRGNEQFF
>NA|few|TRBJ2-7|TRBV10-3
TGTGCCATCAGTGCCCCGGGGACCTTGGAGCAGTACTTC
CAISAPGTLEQYF
>NA|NA|TRBJ2-1|TRBV5-6
TGTGCCAGCAGCTACCGGGACAATGTGAATGAGCAGTTCTTC
CASSYRDNVNEQFF
>NA|few|TRBJ1-1|TRBV19
TGTGCCAGTAGTTTTGATGGGGCTGAAGCTTTCTTT
CASSFDGAEAFF
>NA|NA|TRBJ2-7|TRBV30
TGTGCCTTAAGCCCAAACAACCACTACGAGCAGTACTTC
CALSPNNHYEQYF
>NA|NA|TRBJ2-7|TRBV4-2
TGTGCCAGCAGCCCGGCAGGGGCCGAGCAGTACTTC
CASSPAGAEQYF
>NA|NA|TRBJ2-7|TRBV9
TGTGCCAGCAGCGCCGTTGACAGCATAAGCTCCTACGAGCAGTACTTC
CASSAVDSISSYEQYF
>TRBD1|NA|TRBJ2-7|TRBV5-1
TGCGCCAGCAGCTTGAGGGGGCCCTCCTACGAGCAGTACTTC
CASSLRGPSYEQYF
>TRBD1|NA|TRBJ2-5|TRBV7-9
TGTGCCAGCAGCCACCGGGACAGAGATCAAGAGACCCAGTACTTC
CASSHRDRDQETQYF
>NA|few|TRBJ1-2|TRBV10-2
TGCGCCAGCGGACCTAAGGGGCAGGGCTACACCTTC
CASGPKGQGYTF
>TRBD1|few|TRBJ1-1|TRBV30
TGTGCCTGGAGTAGTGGACAGGGGGAGTCTGAAGCTTTCTTT
CAWSSGQGESEAFF
>NA|NA|TRBJ2-3|TRBV10-2
TGCGCCAGCAGTAAGAGGAGCACAGATACGCAGTATTTT
CASSKRSTDTQYF
>NA|few|TRBJ2-2|TRBV5-1
TGCGCCAGCAGCCCCCTGTCGGGCTGGGCCGGGGAGCTGTTTTTT
CASSPLSGWAGELFF
>NA|NA|TRBJ2-2|TRBV30
TGTGCCTGGAGTAGCGGGGAGCTGTTTTTT
CAWSSGELFF
>NA|NA|TRBJ1-2|TRBV19
TGTGCCAGTAGTATAGGTGCAGGTGGCTACACCTTC
CASSIGAGGYTF
>TRBD1|once|TRBJ1-1|TRBV13
TGTGCCAGCAGCACCCGGACAGGGCTGACCCACACTGAAGCTTTCTTT
CASSTRTGLTHTEAFF
>NA|NA|TRBJ2-4|TRBV19
TGTGCCAGTTCTCTGGACGGGGAGAGCATTCAGTACTTC
CASSLDGESIQYF
>TRBD1|once|TRBJ1-1|TRBV7-3
TGTGCCAGCAGCTATGGGCCAGGGGGTGAAGCTTTCTTT
CASSYGPGGEAFF
>NA|few|TRBJ2-2|TRBV4-3
TGCGCCAGCAGCCAAGGTTTTGGAGGGGCCACCGGGGAGCTGTTTTTT
CASSQGFGGATGELFF
>NA|NA|TRBJ1-2|TRBV27
TGTGCCAGCGGCACATTTTCAGGGGTCTATGGCTACACCTTC
CASGTFSGVYGYTF
>NA|NA|TRBJ1-1|TRBV2
TGTGCCAGCAGGGGTACTGAAGCTTTCTTT
CASRGTEAFF
>TRBD1|NA|TRBJ2-7|TRBV6-5
TGTGCCAGCACCCCTGGACAGGAGATTTACGAGCAGTACTTC
CASTPGQEIYEQYF
>TRBD1|NA|TRBJ1-1|TRBV5-1
TGCGCCAGCAGCTTGGACAGGGGGCGGATGAACACTGAAGCTTTCTTT
CASSLDRGRMNTEAFF
>TRBD1|NA|TRBJ2-3|TRBV5-6
TGTGCCAGCAGCTCGTCCGGGACAGGGGGCTTGACAGATACGCAGTATTTT
CASSSSGTGGLTDTQYF
>NA|few|TRBJ1-2|TRBV5-6
TGTGCCAGCAGCTTGGACGGGAGTCTCATCTATGGCTACACCTTC
CASSLDGSLIYGYTF
>NA|few|TRBJ1-1|TRBV14
TGTGCCAGCAGCCAAGATCCATCGGGATGGACTGAAGCTTTCTTT
CASSQDPSGWTEAFF
>TRBD1|few|TRBJ2-7|TRBV13
TGTGCCAGCAGCTTAGCGGGACAGGGTGTCTACGAGCAGTACTTC
CASSLAGQGVYEQYF